A single sample gave rise to the 20 T cell receptor beta chains below, sequenced in a study of T cell repertoires in cytomegalovirus infection. TCRdb fed the reads into MiXCR, producing one record per CDR3 protein. Among approximately 750,000 distinct CDR3 sequences, 35% were seen once, and the ten largest hold around 2.8%. Input material: PBMCs. The receptors here all came from a human donor in good health (CMV status not recorded). Some clones in this sample may be carry-over from other donors' samples.

This chain connects TRBV7-6 to TRBJ1-1, with no clear D. CDR1 SGHVS and CDR2 FNYEAQ come from the germline V gene. The CDR3 totals 13 residues. The CDR3 DNA sequence: TGTGCTAGGAGCCTAGAAGAGAACACTGAAGCTTTCTTT. Residues: CARSLEENTEAFF. Full variable domain (missing parts from reference TRBV7-6 and TRBJ1-1): GAGVSQSPRYKVTKRGQDVALRCDPISGHVSLYWYRQALGQGPEFLTYFNYEAQQDKSGLPNDRFSAERPEGSISTLTIQRTEQRDSAMYRCARSLEENTEAFFGQGTRLTVV.

The chain uses TRBV20-1 and TRBJ2-5, with D possibly matching TRBD1 (6 bases). Trimming cost V 1 base and J 9 bases, with 18 bases left between them. Germline-derived CDR1 and CDR2 are DFQATT and SNEGSKA (reference sequence). The CDR3 consists of 14 residues. DNA for the CDR3: TGCAGTGCTAGAGGGGAAGGGGCCCCAGGGGCCCAGTACTTC. It yields the protein CSARGEGAPGAQYF.

V gene TRBV9 combines with J gene TRBJ2-5, with D possibly TRBD2 on 5 matching bases. The CDR3 is made up of 15 amino acids. Germline V gene lookup returns CDR1 SGDLS and CDR2 YYNGEE. V gave up 5 bases and J gave up 4 bases, with 18 bases separating them. The CDR3 protein is CASSSRALRRETQYF. CDR3 nucleotide sequence: TGTGCCAGCAGTTCGAGGGCCCTACGGAGAGAGACCCAGTACTTC.

This rearrangement joins TRBV28 to TRBJ1-6; no reliable D call. The germline V gene has CDR1 MDHEN and CDR2 SYDVKM. V lost 2 bases, J lost 7 bases, and 18 bases lay in between. The CDR3 covers 17 residues. The CDR3, as DNA: TGTGCCAGCAGTTTAGGCGCCAATACACCGGAGAATTCACCCCTCCACTTT. Its protein is CASSLGANTPENSPLHF.

CDR3 sequence (DNA): TGTGCCAGTACTTGGGGTCGGACCGGGGAGCTGTTTTTT. Protein: CASTWGRTGELFF. The chain is built from TRBV19 and TRBJ2-2; D unclear. Trimming removed 7 bases from V and 5 bases from J, with 11 bases in between. The germline V gene has CDR1 LNHDA and CDR2 SQIVND (reference sequence). This CDR3 is built from 13 residues.

This clonotype was detected ten times or more. The chain joins TRBV7-2 to TRBJ2-2, with 8 bases that match TRBD2. This CDR3 comprises 16 residues. CDR1 SGHTA and CDR2 FQGNSA come from the germline V gene. V shed 5 bases, J shed 6 bases, and the junction held 11 bases outside the gene matches. CDR3 loop: CASSQVMSGSPGELFF. In DNA, the CDR3 is TGTGCCAGCAGCCAGGTCATGAGCGGGAGCCCCGGGGAGCTGTTTTTT.

The chain carries TRBV5-4 and TRBJ2-1; tentatively, D is TRBD1 or TRBD2 (5 bases each). Between the trimmed V and J ends, which lost 1 base and 2 bases, there was a span of 10 bases. This CDR3 is built from 15 residues. The germline gives CDR1 SGHNT, CDR2 YYREEE (reference sequence). CDR3 nucleotides: TGTGCCAGCAGCTTGAATCTGGGGGCCTACAATGAGCAGTTCTTC. Its translation: CASSLNLGAYNEQFF.

About this clonotype: This sequence may be a read error, since a much larger clone differs from it by one base. This chain joins TRBV7-6 and TRBJ2-5; D possibly corresponds to TRBD1 (6 bases). Per the germline V gene, CDR1 is SGHVS and CDR2 is FNYEAQ. This CDR3 spans 14 amino acids. Trimming took off 5 bases at V and 5 bases at J, with 15 bases between the two ends. DNA for the CDR3: TGTGCCAGCAGCCGAGCCAGGGGTATTGAGACCCAGTACTTC. This gives the protein CASSRARGIETQYF.

The J gene is TRBJ1-4, the V gene TRBV7-9; no clear D gene. The germline V gene encodes CDR1 SEHNR and CDR2 FQNEAQ (reference sequence). The CDR3 has 15 amino acids. V lost 2 bases and J 8 bases, leaving 15 bases between the germline ends. The CDR3 DNA sequence: TGTGCCAGCAGCTTATCGGTTGAGGGTTGGGAAAAACTGTTTTTT. It specifies CASSLSVEGWEKLFF.

The chain is built from TRBV29-1 and TRBJ2-5; possible D gene TRBD2, 6 bases. This CDR3 is built from 12 residues. Trimming removed 6 bases from V and 6 bases from J, with 14 bases in between. Germline CDR1 SQVTM, CDR2 ANQGSEA. The chain's CDR3 is CSVGTDLKTQYF. The CDR3 DNA reads TGCAGCGTCGGGACTGACTTGAAGACCCAGTACTTC.

Only a few counts were recorded for this clonotype. The genes are TRBV7-8 and TRBJ1-1; D is unclear. Trimming took off 8 bases at V and 1 base at J, with 14 bases between the two ends. CDR1 and CDR2 from the germline V gene are SGHVS and FQNEAQ. The CDR3 is 14 amino acids. The chain's CDR3 is CASSSSPGNTEAFF. The CDR3 DNA reads as TGTGCCAGCTCCTCATCTCCGGGGAACACTGAAGCTTTCTTT.

The chain employs TRBV6-6 and TRBJ1-3; D perhaps matches TRBD1 (5 bases). Germline lookup yields CDR1 MNHNY and CDR2 SVGAGI (reference sequence). The CDR3 length is 15 residues. Trimming shortened V by 7 bases and J by 0 bases, and 13 bases separated the two germline ends. CDR3 DNA sequence: TGTGCCAGCACGGGACGCCGGAGCTCTGGAAACACCATATATTTT. The encoded protein is CASTGRRSSGNTIYF.

Worth noting for this clonotype: This may arise from a read error, as a much more abundant clone is one base away. This CDR3 fails to terminate in the conserved phenylalanine or tryptophan, so it likely reflects a read error. This chain links TRBV7-2 with TRBJ1-1; perhaps TRBD1 as D (5 bases). In germline, CDR1 is SGHTA, CDR2 FQGNSA. The CDR3 length is 15 residues. Trimming left V 2 bases short and J 4 bases short, with 14 bases between. This CDR3 reads CASSLNARVGTEAFL. The CDR3 DNA follows: TGTGCCAGCAGCTTAAACGCCAGGGTTGGCACTGAAGCTTTCTTG.

This clonotype was counted a few times. The chain employs TRBV7-4 and TRBJ2-1; 9 nucleotides line up with TRBD2. V trimming: 3 bases; J trimming: 8 bases; junction bases outside the gene matches: 11. Germline V gene sequence: CDR1 SGHVT, CDR2 SQSDAQ. This CDR3 contains 16 residues. The chain's CDR3 is CASSFLAGGPADEQFF. In nucleotides, the CDR3 is TGTGCCAGCAGCTTCCTCGCGGGGGGGCCGGCAGATGAGCAGTTCTTC.

J is TRBJ2-1 and V is TRBV7-9; D may be TRBD2 (7 bases). There are 16 residues in the CDR3. Germline CDR1 reads SEHNR; CDR2 reads FQNEAQ (reference sequence). Between the trimmed V and J ends, which lost 4 bases and 8 bases, there was a span of 21 bases. The CDR3 sequence: CASSSSARTGGDEQFF. CDR3 DNA: TGTGCCAGCAGCTCCAGCGCAAGAACGGGGGGCGATGAGCAGTTCTTC.

The chain recombines TRBV7-2 with TRBJ1-1; D perhaps matches TRBD1 (5 bases). Germline V CDR1 and CDR2: SGHTA, FQGNSA. CDR3 length: 14 amino acids. Trimming took off 7 bases at V and 5 bases at J, with 17 bases between the two ends. Here the CDR3 DNA reads TGTGCCAGCACCACACCCGGGGCCTCTACTGAAGCTTTCTTT. It codes for CASTTPGASTEAFF.

This clonotype occurred once. The junction shows a germline mismatch at one end, possibly a read error. This chain joins TRBV27 and TRBJ2-5; D possibly uses TRBD1 or TRBD2 (5 bases each). Per germline, CDR1 MNHEY and CDR2 SMNVEV (reference sequence). There are 14 residues in the CDR3. The CDR3 loop is CASSWAGTQETQCF. In DNA form, the CDR3 reads TGTGCCAGCAGTTGGGCAGGGACCCAAGAGACCCAGTGCTTC.

This clonotype was observed a handful of times. V usage is TRBV6-2 or TRBV6-3 and J usage is TRBJ1-4, with unresolved D. Germline-derived CDR1 and CDR2 are MNHEY and SVGEGT. This CDR3 has 14 amino acids. The germline V and J ends were trimmed by 10 bases and 7 bases, with 19 bases remaining between them. CDR3 sequence reads: CATPGRQYGEKLFF. The CDR3 coding sequence is TGTGCCACCCCCGGAAGGCAGTACGGTGAAAAACTGTTTTTT.

The chain combines TRBV7-6 with TRBJ2-1; D is undetermined. The CDR3 loop spans 12 amino acids. The V gene's germline CDR1 is SGHVS and CDR2 FNYEAQ. The V gene lost 0 bases and the J gene lost 9 bases, with 6 bases spanning the gap. The CDR3 sequence: CASSLADREQFF. CDR3 sequence (DNA): TGTGCCAGCAGCTTAGCGGACCGTGAGCAGTTCTTC.

This clonotype came up a few times. This chain connects TRBV6-6 to TRBJ2-7; unclear D gene. With 5 bases removed from V and 3 bases from J, the gap between germline ends came to 17 bases. The CDR3 runs 15 residues. Germline CDR1 is MNHNY and CDR2 is SVGAGI (reference sequence). For the CDR3, the DNA is TGTGCCAGCAGTGGCTGGACGGCCAGTATCTACGAGCAGTACTTC. This gives the protein CASSGWTASIYEQYF.